The 29 T cell receptor beta chains presented below share a single source sample, sequenced in a study of T cell responses to AZD1222 COVID-19 vaccine. Assay used: immunoSEQ multiplex PCR; TCRdb lists only in-frame clones, some missing. The sample yields about 160,000 clones, around nine tenths seen once. The material was peripheral blood, obtained 28 days after the second AZD1222 dose. These receptors came from an adult who received the AZD1222 COVID-19 vaccine.

This chain links TRBV19 with TRBJ2-2; possible D gene TRBD2, 5 bases. Trimming cost V 1 base and J 1 base, with 10 bases left between them. This CDR3 has 16 amino acids. Looked up from germline, CDR1 is LNHDA and CDR2 is SQIVND (reference sequence). In DNA, the CDR3 is TGTGCCAGTAGTATAGCTTCCCGGGAGAACACCGGGGAGCTGTTTTTT. Encoded protein: CASSIASRENTGELFF.

The CDR3 DNA reads as TGTGCCAGCAGCTTAGGGTTCAGCTATTATAGCACAGATACGCAGTATTTT. This gives the protein CASSLGFSYYSTDTQYF. This chain connects TRBV7-6 to TRBJ2-3; D is ambiguous. The CDR3 runs 17 residues. Per germline, CDR1 SGHVS and CDR2 FNYEAQ. V lost 1 base and J 0 bases, leaving 14 bases between the germline ends.

The rearrangement joins TRBV5-1 to TRBJ2-2; D gene unclear. The V end lost 0 bases, the J end lost 7 bases, and 4 bases lay between the germline ends. Germline V gene data show CDR1 as SGHRS and CDR2 as YFSETQ. This CDR3 region has 12 residues. The CDR3 here is CASSLAHGELFF. CDR3 DNA sequence: TGCGCCAGCAGCTTGGCCCACGGGGAGCTGTTTTTT.

A single count supports this clone. The chain uses TRBV6-6 and TRBJ1-1; D uncertain. The CDR3 has 15 residues. Germline lookup yields CDR1 MNHNY and CDR2 SVGAGI (reference sequence). V was shortened by 3 bases and J by 3 bases, with 14 bases between the two germline ends. The CDR3 DNA reads TGTGCCAGCAGTTATGACCTTGAGGTGGACACTGAAGCTTTCTTT. This encodes CASSYDLEVDTEAFF.

This chain uses TRBV3-1 (or the pseudogene TRBV3-2) with TRBJ1-2, with D maybe TRBD1 (5 bases). V was trimmed by 5 bases and J by 14 bases, leaving 18 bases between them. Germline CDR1 reads LGHDT; CDR2 reads YNNKEL (reference sequence). This CDR3 contains 12 residues. The CDR3 here is CASSLSGTGHTF. In nucleotides, the CDR3 is TGTGCCAGCAGCTTGTCCGGGACTGGCCATACCTTC.

This chain links TRBV6-6 with TRBJ2-2, with TRBD2 identical over 12 bases. Trimming cost V 5 bases and J 3 bases; bases outside gene matches: 7. The CDR3 length is 17 residues. The germline V gene has CDR1 MNHNY and CDR2 SVGAGI (reference sequence). CDR3 coding DNA: TGTGCCAGCAGTCTCTCTAGCGGGGGGGCTTACACCGGGGAGCTGTTTTTT. Translation: CASSLSSGGAYTGELFF.

V gene TRBV6-2 or TRBV6-3 combines with J gene TRBJ1-1, with D maybe TRBD1 (5 bases). The germline gives CDR1 MNHEY, CDR2 SVGEGT. V was trimmed by 6 bases and J by 8 bases, leaving 16 bases between them. This CDR3 has 13 residues. In DNA form, the CDR3 reads TGTGCCAGCAGCCCTCTAAGGGGCGACGAAGCTTTCTTT. This sequence encodes CASSPLRGDEAFF.

The chain recombines TRBV5-6 with TRBJ1-1; D is perhaps TRBD1 (6 bases). Germline CDR1 is SGHDT and CDR2 is YYEEEE. V lost 0 bases, J lost 8 bases, and 14 bases lay in between. CDR3 length: 14 amino acids. In DNA form, the CDR3 reads TGTGCCAGCAGCTTGGCCCCCCGGACAGCAGAAGCTTTCTTT. This gives the protein CASSLAPRTAEAFF.

The rearrangement uses TRBV5-4 and TRBJ2-7, with D unclear. The V end was cut by 1 base, the J end by 5 bases, with 16 bases between. The germline V gene encodes CDR1 SGHNT and CDR2 YYREEE (reference sequence). CDR3 size: 15 residues. DNA of the CDR3: TGTGCCAGCAGCTTGTCGGGCAGTGGATTCGACGAGCAGTACTTC. Translation: CASSLSGSGFDEQYF.

V is TRBV18 and J is TRBJ1-2; D perhaps matches TRBD1 (5 bases). Per germline, CDR1 KGHSH and CDR2 LQKENI. The CDR3 loop spans 14 amino acids. Trimming shortened V by 0 bases and J by 5 bases, and 10 bases separated the two germline ends. The CDR3: CASSPPGRYYGYTF. DNA of the CDR3: TGTGCCAGCTCACCACCGGGACGCTATTATGGCTACACCTTC.

This clone has a single count. J is TRBJ2-3 and V is TRBV27; a weak D match, TRBD1 (6 bases). The CDR3 contains 13 residues. The ends were cut back, 8 bases at V and 4 bases at J, with 13 bases in the middle. Germline assignment: CDR1 MNHEY and CDR2 SMNVEV (reference sequence). The CDR3 nucleotides are TGTGCCAGCGGCAGGGGTAGCCCAGATACGCAGTATTTT. Its protein is CASGRGSPDTQYF.

The chain links TRBV21-1 to TRBJ2-7; the D call of TRBD1 is as the table states it, not checked on the DNA. TRBV21-1 is tagged as a pseudogene. This CDR3 has 14 residues. The CDR3 reads CAFSGTGPSYEQYF. CDR3 DNA sequence: TGTGCCTTCTCAGGGACAGGTCCCTCCTACGAGCAGTACTTC.

The chain employs TRBV19 and TRBJ1-5; 8 bases are a match to TRBD1. There are 16 residues in the CDR3. V lost 10 bases, J lost 3 bases, and 14 bases stayed unmatched. Germline V lookup: CDR1 LNHDA, CDR2 SQIVND (reference sequence). CDR3 nucleotide sequence: TGTGCCACCGGGGGGAGGGCAGGGGGCTTCAATCAGCCCCAGCATTTT. Amino acids: CATGGRAGGFNQPQHF.

This chain connects TRBV19 to TRBJ2-2; TRBD1 aligns across 8 bases. In germline, CDR1 is LNHDA, CDR2 SQIVND (reference sequence). The CDR3 is 14 amino acids. The trim removed 4 bases at V and 9 bases at J, leaving 7 bases unmatched. The CDR3: CASSSAGQGRELFF. CDR3 nucleotides: TGTGCCAGTAGTAGCGCTGGACAGGGTCGGGAGCTGTTTTTT.

The chain employs TRBV6-5 and TRBJ1-1, with unresolved D. The germline V gene has CDR1 MNHEY and CDR2 SVGAGI. The CDR3 runs to 15 residues. Trimming took off 2 bases at V and 5 bases at J, with 15 bases between the two ends. CDR3 nucleotides: TGTGCCAGCAGTTACGCTTCCCCCCGGAGGACTGAAGCTTTCTTT. Protein product: CASSYASPRRTEAFF.

This chain's CDR3 is CASSFRQGNQPQHF. The CDR3 DNA sequence: TGTGCCAGCAGCTTTAGACAGGGCAATCAGCCCCAGCATTTT. This chain uses TRBV5-6 with TRBJ1-5; D possibly corresponds to TRBD1 (6 bases). The V gene lost 2 bases and the J gene lost 2 bases, with 8 bases spanning the gap. The length of the CDR3 is 14 residues. Per the germline V gene, CDR1 is SGHDT and CDR2 is YYEEEE. The variable domain in full, completed from reference TRBV5-6 and TRBJ1-5, reads DAGVTQSPTHLIKTRGQQVTLRCSPKSGHDTVSWYQQALGQGPQFIFQYYEEEERQRGNFPDRFSGHQFPNYSSELNVNALLLGDSALYLCASSFRQGNQPQHFGDGTRLSIL.

The chain joins TRBV27 to TRBJ2-1; no definite D call. CDR1 and CDR2 from the germline V gene are MNHEY and SMNVEV (reference sequence). The CDR3 loop spans 15 amino acids. V lost 2 bases, J lost 0 bases, and 8 bases lay in between. The CDR3 nucleotides are TGTGCCAGCAGTTTAGTCGGTAGCTCCTACAATGAGCAGTTCTTC. It translates to CASSLVGSSYNEQFF.

The V call is TRBV30, the J call TRBJ1-1, with D unclear. CDR3 length: 12 amino acids. Germline V gene lookup returns CDR1 GTSNPN and CDR2 SVGIG (reference sequence). Trimming removed 5 bases at V and 5 bases at J, with 12 bases between. CDR3: CAWGLRGTEAFF. In nucleotides, the CDR3 is TGTGCCTGGGGACTTCGGGGTACTGAAGCTTTCTTT.

The rearrangement joins TRBV5-8 to TRBJ2-5; 9 bases map to TRBD2. Germline V CDR1 and CDR2: SGHTS, YDEGEE. Trimming removed 0 bases from V and 8 bases from J; junction bases left unmatched: 14. This CDR3 comprises 17 residues. The CDR3 spells CASSLAASGERRLTQYF. The CDR3 nucleotides read TGTGCCAGCAGCTTGGCGGCTAGCGGGGAAAGGCGTCTCACCCAGTACTTC.

In DNA, the CDR3 is TGTGCCAGCAGCTTACGGGTCGGGAACACTGAAGCTTTCTTT. Its protein is CASSLRVGNTEAFF. V gene TRBV11-2 combines with J gene TRBJ1-1; D ambiguous. CDR3 length equals 14 residues. CDR1 and CDR2 from the germline V gene are SGHAT and FQNNGV. The V end lost 2 bases, the J end lost 1 base, and 8 bases lay between the germline ends.

The chain has TRBV18 and TRBJ1-2, with D possibly TRBD1 on 5 matching bases. This CDR3 is built from 18 residues. Germline V gene sequence: CDR1 KGHSH, CDR2 LQKENI. V was pared by 6 bases and J by 0 bases, with 23 bases between. The CDR3 region has the DNA TGTGCCAGCTCCCGCGCCTCGCGGGGGTTGAAAACTAACTATGGCTACACCTTC. Encoded protein: CASSRASRGLKTNYGYTF.

The chain couples TRBV11-2 to TRBJ1-4; D gene unclear. V lost 3 bases, J lost 4 bases, and 0 bases lay in between. The germline V gene encodes CDR1 SGHAT and CDR2 FQNNGV. This CDR3 is 11 amino acids long. The CDR3 sequence is CASSFNEKLFF. The CDR3 coding sequence is TGTGCCAGCAGCTTTAATGAAAAACTGTTTTTT.

This chain connects TRBV3-1 (or the pseudogene TRBV3-2) to TRBJ1-2; D not certain. Trimming pared 4 bases from V and 0 bases from J, leaving 6 bases between. The CDR3 extends over 13 amino acids. The germline CDR1 and CDR2 sequences are LGHDT and YNNKEL (reference sequence). The CDR3, as DNA: TGTGCCAGCAGCCTGAACACTAACTATGGCTACACCTTC. Protein sequence: CASSLNTNYGYTF.

CDR3 DNA sequence: TGTGCCAGCAGTTCCTCCGGGACAGGGTCGCATGGCTACACCTTC. Protein sequence: CASSSSGTGSHGYTF. This chain links TRBV6-5 with TRBJ1-2, with 9 bases fitting TRBD1. Germline-derived CDR1 and CDR2 are MNHEY and SVGAGI. J lost 6 bases, V lost 4 bases, and 9 bases had no gene match. The length of the CDR3 is 15 residues.

The chain is built from TRBV6-5 and TRBJ2-3, with TRBD2 identical over 7 bases. Trimming removed 9 bases from V and 0 bases from J; junction bases left unmatched: 6. Germline CDR1 MNHEY, CDR2 SVGAGI. CDR3 length: 14 amino acids. The CDR3 region is CASRRGSSTDTQYF. For the CDR3, the DNA is TGTGCCAGTCGGCGGGGGAGTAGCACAGATACGCAGTATTTT.

The rearrangement uses TRBV30 and TRBJ2-7; TRBD1 matches at 8 bases. Germline values: CDR1 GTSNPN, CDR2 SVGIG (reference sequence). This CDR3 has 14 amino acids. J gave up 1 base and V 4 bases, and 6 bases lay outside the gene matches. CDR3 DNA sequence: TGTGCCTGGAAGGGACAGGCGAGTTCCTACGAGCAGTACTTC. Amino acids: CAWKGQASSYEQYF.

The chain carries TRBV15 and TRBJ1-2; D gene unclear. Germline CDR1 reads LNHNV; CDR2 reads YYDKDF (reference sequence). The V gene lost 1 base and the J gene lost 5 bases, with 17 bases spanning the gap. The CDR3 runs to 16 residues. CDR3 sequence (DNA): TGTGCCACCAGCAGAGCCAGAGAGGGAACGAGGTATGGCTACACCTTC. Protein product: CATSRAREGTRYGYTF. Looking up the rest from reference TRBV15 and TRBJ1-2 gives the full variable domain: DAMVIQNPRYQVTQFGKPVTLSCSQTLNHNVMYWYQQKSSQAPKLLFHYYDKDFNNEADTPDNFQSRRPNTSFCFLDIRSPGLGDTAMYLCATSRAREGTRYGYTFGSGTRLTVV.

The V gene is TRBV9, the J gene TRBJ2-3; 12 bases are a match to TRBD1. The germline gives CDR1 SGDLS, CDR2 YYNGEE. V shed 1 base, J shed 3 bases, and the junction held 9 bases outside the gene matches. The CDR3 loop spans 18 amino acids. The CDR3 region is CASSVHTGTGGETDTQYF. The CDR3 DNA follows: TGTGCCAGCAGCGTACACACCGGGACAGGGGGCGAGACAGATACGCAGTATTTT.

This chain joins TRBV19 and TRBJ1-1; D call uncertain. The CDR3 spans 11 residues. Trimming cost V 6 bases and J 0 bases, with 2 bases left between them. Germline V lookup: CDR1 LNHDA, CDR2 SQIVND (reference sequence). The CDR3 sequence: CASRLNTEAFF. In DNA form, the CDR3 reads TGTGCCAGTAGGTTGAACACTGAAGCTTTCTTT.